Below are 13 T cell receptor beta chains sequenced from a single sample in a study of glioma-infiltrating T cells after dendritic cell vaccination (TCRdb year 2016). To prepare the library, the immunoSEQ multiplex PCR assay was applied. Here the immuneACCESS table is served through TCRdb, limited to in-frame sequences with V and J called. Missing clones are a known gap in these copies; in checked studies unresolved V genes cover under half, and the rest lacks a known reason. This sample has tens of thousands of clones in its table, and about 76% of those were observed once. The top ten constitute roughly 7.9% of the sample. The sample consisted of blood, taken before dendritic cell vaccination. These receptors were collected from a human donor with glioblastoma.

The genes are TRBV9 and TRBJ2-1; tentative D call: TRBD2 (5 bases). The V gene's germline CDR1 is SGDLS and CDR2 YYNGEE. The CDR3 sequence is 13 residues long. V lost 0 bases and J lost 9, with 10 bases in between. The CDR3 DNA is TGTGCCAGCAGCGTAGATGGAGGCGGTGAGCAGTTCTTC. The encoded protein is CASSVDGGGEQFF. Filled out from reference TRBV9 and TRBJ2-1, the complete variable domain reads DSGVTQTPKHLITATGQRVTLRCSPRSGDLSVYWYQQSLDQGLQFLIQYYNGEERAKGNILERFSAQQFPDLHSELNLSSLELGDSALYFCASSVDGGGEQFFGPGTRLTVL.

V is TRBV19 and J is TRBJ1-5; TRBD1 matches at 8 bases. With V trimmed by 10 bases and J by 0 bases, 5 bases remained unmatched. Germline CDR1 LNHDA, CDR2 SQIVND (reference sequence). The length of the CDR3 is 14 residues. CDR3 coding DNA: TGTGCCACTCAGGACAGGGTTAGCAATCAGCCCCAGCATTTT. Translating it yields CATQDRVSNQPQHF.

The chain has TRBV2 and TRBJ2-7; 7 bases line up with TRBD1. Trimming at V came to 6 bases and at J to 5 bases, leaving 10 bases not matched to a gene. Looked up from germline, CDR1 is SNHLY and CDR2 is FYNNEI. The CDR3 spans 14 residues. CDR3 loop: CASRGTVSGHEQYF. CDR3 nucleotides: TGTGCCAGCAGGGGGACAGTCTCGGGCCACGAGCAGTACTTC. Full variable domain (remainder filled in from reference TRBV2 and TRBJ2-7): EPEVTQTPSHQVTQMGQEVILRCVPISNHLYFYWYRQILGQKVEFLVSFYNNEISEKSEIFDDQFSVERPDGSNFTLKIRSTKLEDSAMYFCASRGTVSGHEQYFGPGTRLTVT.

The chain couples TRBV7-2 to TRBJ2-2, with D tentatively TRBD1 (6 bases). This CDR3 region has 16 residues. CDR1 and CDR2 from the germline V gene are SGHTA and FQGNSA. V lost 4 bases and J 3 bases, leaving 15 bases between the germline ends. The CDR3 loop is CASSWLQGPDTGELFF. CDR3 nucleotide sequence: TGTGCCAGCAGCTGGCTACAGGGTCCCGACACCGGGGAGCTGTTTTTT. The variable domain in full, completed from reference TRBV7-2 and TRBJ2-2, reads GAGVSQSPSNKVTEKGKDVELRCDPISGHTALYWYRQSLGQGLEFLIYFQGNSAPDKSGLPSDRFSAERTGGSVSTLTIQRTQQEDSAVYLCASSWLQGPDTGELFFGEGSRLTVL.

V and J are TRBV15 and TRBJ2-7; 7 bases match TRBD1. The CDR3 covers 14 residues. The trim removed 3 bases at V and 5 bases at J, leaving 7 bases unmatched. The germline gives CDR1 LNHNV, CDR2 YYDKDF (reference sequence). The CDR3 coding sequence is TGTGCCACCAGCAGCTTACAGGGGATCAACGAGCAGTACTTC. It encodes CATSSLQGINEQYF.

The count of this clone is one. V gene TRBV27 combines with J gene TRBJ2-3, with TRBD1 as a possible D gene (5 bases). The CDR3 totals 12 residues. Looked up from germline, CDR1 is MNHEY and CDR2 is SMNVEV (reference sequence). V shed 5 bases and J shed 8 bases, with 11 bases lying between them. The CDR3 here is CASSPRGTTQYF. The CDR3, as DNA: TGTGCCAGCAGTCCAAGGGGAACTACGCAGTATTTT.

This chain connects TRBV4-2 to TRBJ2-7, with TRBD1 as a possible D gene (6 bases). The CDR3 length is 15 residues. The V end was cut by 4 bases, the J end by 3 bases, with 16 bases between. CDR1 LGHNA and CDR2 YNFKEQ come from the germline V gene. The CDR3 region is CASSPGQGIDYEQYF. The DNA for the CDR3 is TGTGCCAGCAGCCCGGGTCAGGGGATAGACTACGAGCAGTACTTC.

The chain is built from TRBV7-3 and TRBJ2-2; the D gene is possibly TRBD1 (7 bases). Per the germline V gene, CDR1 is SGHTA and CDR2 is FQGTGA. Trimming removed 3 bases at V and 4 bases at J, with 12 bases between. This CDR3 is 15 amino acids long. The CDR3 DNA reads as TGTGCCAGCAGCTTTGTCCAGGGGGGCACCGGGGAGCTGTTTTTT. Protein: CASSFVQGGTGELFF.

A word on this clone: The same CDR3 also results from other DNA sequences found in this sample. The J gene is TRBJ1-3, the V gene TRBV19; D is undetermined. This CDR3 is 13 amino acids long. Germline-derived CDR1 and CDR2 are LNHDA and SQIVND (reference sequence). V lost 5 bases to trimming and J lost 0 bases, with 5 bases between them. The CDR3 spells CASSSSSGNTIYF. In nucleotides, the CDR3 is TGTGCCAGTAGTTCGAGCTCTGGAAACACCATATATTTT.

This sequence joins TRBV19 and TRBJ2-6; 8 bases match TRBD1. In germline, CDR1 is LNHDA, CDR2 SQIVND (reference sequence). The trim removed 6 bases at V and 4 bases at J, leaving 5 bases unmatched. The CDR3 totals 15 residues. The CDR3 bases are TGTGCCAGTAGCATGGACAGGGACGGGGCCAACGTCCTGACTTTC. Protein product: CASSMDRDGANVLTF.

CDR3 DNA sequence: TGTGCCAGCAGTGAGTGGACAGGGGACAATGAAGCTTTCTTT. Protein sequence: CASSEWTGDNEAFF. The V gene is TRBV6-1, the J gene TRBJ1-1; 9 bases line up with TRBD1. The CDR3 is 14 amino acids. Per germline, CDR1 MNHNS and CDR2 SASEGT. The V segment lost 3 bases and the J segment 7 bases; nucleotides outside the gene matches: 6.

CDR3 sequence: CASSASGQGLVGYGYTF. CDR3 bases: TGTGCCAGCAGTGCCTCGGGACAGGGGCTGGTTGGCTATGGCTACACCTTC. The V call is TRBV25-1, the J call TRBJ1-2, with 10 nucleotides matching TRBD1. Germline CDR1 reads MGHDK; CDR2 reads SYGVNS. With 4 bases clipped from V and 4 bases from J, the junction kept 12 bases outside the gene matches. The CDR3 totals 17 residues.

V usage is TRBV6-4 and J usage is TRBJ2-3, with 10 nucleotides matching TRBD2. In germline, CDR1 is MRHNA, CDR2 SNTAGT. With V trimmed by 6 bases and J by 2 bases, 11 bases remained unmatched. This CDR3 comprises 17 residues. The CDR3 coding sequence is TGTGCCAGCAGCTCTAGCGGGGGACCCTTTTCCACAGATACGCAGTATTTT. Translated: CASSSSGGPFSTDTQYF.